This T cell receptor beta chain emerged from a study of vaccination effects on CD4 cells after COVID-19. As to this clone: Its matching antigen is unknown.

The assay was immunoSEQ multiplex PCR, and TCRdb's table has in-frame clones only and misses some. Counted here are 25,000 to 30,000 clones, 73% occurring once; the ten biggest clones make up about a tenth. Before any sequencing was done, the ViraFEST assay used viral peptide pools to expand antigen-specific CD4+ T cells. With about 9 days of culture completed, CD4+ T cells were isolated. BNT162b2 vaccine or mRNA-1273 vaccine was given to participants in two doses. The CDR3 totals 14 residues. Germline V gene sequence: CDR1 SGHVS, CDR2 FQNEAQ. Trimming removed 0 bases at V and 1 base at J, with 5 bases between.

This sequence was found in a human donor who received a COVID-19 vaccine. Material: CD4+ T cells from PBMCs cultured with HCoV-NL63 spike peptides, obtained after COVID-19 vaccination. The chain joins TRBV7-8 to TRBJ2-3; a weak D match, TRBD2 (5 bases). The CDR3 sequence: CASSLASGTDTQYF. CDR3 DNA sequence: TGTGCCAGCAGCTTAGCTAGCGGCACAGATACGCAGTATTTT.